These 20 T cell receptor beta chains originate from one sample sequenced in a study of shared clonotypes between healthy human individuals. CD8 cells classed as naive were CD45RO-negative and positively selected for CCR7, excluding terminally differentiated effector memory CD45RA+ cells. TCRdb's table, derived via immunoSEQ multiplex PCR, lists solely in-frame clones and lacks some. Of 1.5 million to 2.5 million clones in the sample, approximately 94% were seen once. The sequenced material came from naive CD8+ T cells sorted from blood. These receptors were taken from a man between 18 and 29 years old in good health.

The chain has TRBV7-9 and TRBJ2-3; D not resolved. The V end lost 5 bases, the J end lost 0 bases, and 9 bases lay between the germline ends. Germline V CDR1 and CDR2: SEHNR, FQNEAQ (reference sequence). The CDR3 consists of 14 residues. This chain's CDR3 is CASSPPLSTDTQYF. Written as DNA, the CDR3 is TGTGCCAGCAGCCCCCCTCTGAGCACAGATACGCAGTATTTT. The whole variable domain, filled in from reference TRBV7-9 and TRBJ2-3, reads DTGVSQNPRHKITKRGQNVTFRCDPISEHNRLYWYRQTLGQGPEFLTYFQNEAQLEKSRLLSDRFSAERPKGSFSTLEIQRTEQGDSAMYLCASSPPLSTDTQYFGPGTRLTVL.

This chain connects TRBV30 to TRBJ2-7; TRBD1 matches 10 bases. This CDR3 comprises 17 residues. V lost 1 base, J lost 2 bases, and 11 bases stayed unmatched. Germline V gives CDR1 GTSNPN, CDR2 SVGIG (reference sequence). In DNA form, the CDR3 reads TGTGCCTGGAGTGGGCCGGGACAGGGGTTTTCTCCCTACGAGCAGTACTTC. It specifies CAWSGPGQGFSPYEQYF. Full variable domain (outside the CDR3, taken from reference TRBV30 and TRBJ2-7): SQTIHQWPATLVQPVGSPLSLECTVEGTSNPNLYWYRQAAGRGLQLLFYSVGIGQISSEVPQNLSASRPQDRQFILSSKKLLLSDSGFYLCAWSGPGQGFSPYEQYFGPGTRLTVT.

The V call is TRBV27, the J call TRBJ2-3; possible D gene TRBD2, 6 bases. V lost 7 bases to trimming and J lost 5 bases, with 10 bases between them. CDR1 is MNHEY and CDR2 is SMNVEV in the germline V gene (reference sequence). This CDR3 region has 12 residues. The CDR3 region has the DNA TGTGCCAGCACCACCGGGGGAGATACGCAGTATTTT. It encodes CASTTGGDTQYF.

The chain uses TRBV4-3 and TRBJ2-7, with 9 bases that match TRBD1. V shed 4 bases and J 4 bases; nucleotides not matched to a gene: 5. The CDR3 loop spans 14 amino acids. The germline CDR1 and CDR2 sequences are LGHNA and YSLEER. CDR3 loop: CASSRGQGRYEQYF. In DNA, the CDR3 is TGCGCCAGCAGCCGAGGACAGGGGAGATACGAGCAGTACTTC.

This chain joins TRBV27 and TRBJ2-1; 8 positions match TRBD1. Trimming at V came to 2 bases and at J to 7 bases, leaving 4 bases not matched to a gene. Germline values: CDR1 MNHEY, CDR2 SMNVEV (reference sequence). CDR3 length: 14 residues. The CDR3 bases are TGTGCCAGCAGTTTAGTTACAGGGGGGAATGAGCAGTTCTTC. As protein: CASSLVTGGNEQFF.

This sequence joins TRBV19 and TRBJ1-2, with 8 nucleotides matching TRBD1. The junction had 8 bases not matched to a gene; V was cut back by 1 base and J by 4 bases. The CDR3 consists of 16 residues. Per germline, CDR1 LNHDA and CDR2 SQIVND (reference sequence). The CDR3 bases are TGTGCCAGTAGTATAGTCCGGGACAGGCTTACCTATGGCTACACCTTC. Translation: CASSIVRDRLTYGYTF.

This chain links TRBV10-2 with TRBJ1-1; D is perhaps TRBD1 (5 bases). Trimming shortened V by 8 bases and J by 7 bases, and 14 bases separated the two germline ends. The CDR3 is 12 residues long. Germline V gene data show CDR1 as WSHSY and CDR2 as SAAADI. The CDR3 region is CASVQGSGEAFF. The CDR3 coding sequence is TGCGCCAGCGTCCAGGGTTCGGGTGAAGCTTTCTTT.

The chain joins TRBV27 to TRBJ2-3; weak D call: TRBD2 (5 bases). The CDR3 is made up of 12 amino acids. Per germline, CDR1 MNHEY and CDR2 SMNVEV (reference sequence). V was cut by 10 bases and J by 0 bases, with 8 bases left in between. The CDR3, as DNA: TGTGCCACCGCGGGTAGCACAGATACGCAGTATTTT. Encoded protein: CATAGSTDTQYF.

The chain recombines TRBV6-5 with TRBJ1-2; the match to TRBD1 covers 10 bases. CDR3 size: 15 residues. V was clipped by 0 bases and J by 8 bases; unmatched bases: 6. CDR1 is MNHEY, CDR2 SVGAGI, per germline. The CDR3: CASSYSRQGASGYTF. The CDR3 region has the DNA TGTGCCAGCAGTTACTCTCGACAGGGGGCCTCGGGCTACACCTTC.

There are a few counts of this clone. The chain carries TRBV7-9 and TRBJ2-7, with D possibly matching TRBD1 (6 bases). CDR1 is SEHNR, CDR2 FQNEAQ, per germline (reference sequence). Trimming pared 10 bases from V and 1 base from J, leaving 11 bases between. The CDR3 spans 12 residues. This chain's CDR3 is CAIQDSSYEQYF. In nucleotides, the CDR3 is TGTGCCATCCAGGACAGTTCCTACGAGCAGTACTTC.

This clone is a singleton in its sample. The chain combines TRBV6-5 with TRBJ1-4, with D unresolved. Germline V CDR1 and CDR2: MNHEY, SVGAGI. Deletions cut 4 bases from V and 7 bases from J, with 7 bases between. This CDR3 has 12 residues. The CDR3 sequence is CASSFSGEKLFF. The CDR3 nucleotides are TGTGCCAGCAGTTTCAGTGGTGAAAAACTGTTTTTT.

The chain links TRBV29-1 to TRBJ1-2; TRBD1 is a possible D gene (5 bases). V was pared by 6 bases and J by 1 base, with 18 bases between. The germline gives CDR1 SQVTM, CDR2 ANQGSEA. This CDR3 is built from 15 residues. CDR3 in amino acids: CSVQRGPDGNYGYTF. The CDR3 DNA follows: TGCAGCGTCCAAAGGGGTCCGGACGGTAACTATGGCTACACCTTC.

V is TRBV11-3 and J is TRBJ2-2, with 13 bases matching TRBD2. With 5 bases clipped from V and 3 bases from J, the junction kept 6 bases outside the gene matches. CDR3 length equals 17 residues. The germline gives CDR1 SGHNT, CDR2 YENEEA. In nucleotides, the CDR3 is TGTGCCAGCAGCGACCGGACTAGCGGGAGTGACACCGGGGAGCTGTTTTTT. It codes for CASSDRTSGSDTGELFF.

V and J are TRBV30 and TRBJ2-3; 7 bases are shared with TRBD2. With 1 base clipped from V and 0 bases from J, the junction kept 7 bases outside the gene matches. The CDR3 contains 16 residues. Germline V gene lookup returns CDR1 GTSNPN and CDR2 SVGIG (reference sequence). CDR3 protein: CAWSGEGLPSTDTQYF. The CDR3 nucleotides read TGTGCCTGGAGTGGGGAGGGGCTACCGAGCACAGATACGCAGTATTTT.

The genes are TRBV19 and TRBJ2-2; the D is unclear. Germline lookup yields CDR1 LNHDA and CDR2 SQIVND (reference sequence). The CDR3 extends over 14 amino acids. Trimming stripped 5 bases from V and 0 bases from J, with 7 bases between. The CDR3 DNA reads TGTGCCAGTAGTGAGTTCGCGAACACCGGGGAGCTGTTTTTT. It yields the protein CASSEFANTGELFF.

The V gene is TRBV2, the J gene TRBJ2-1, with D unclear. The V gene's germline CDR1 is SNHLY and CDR2 FYNNEI. The CDR3 has 11 residues. V was pared by 8 bases and J by 10 bases, with 12 bases between. The CDR3 loop is CASAGTLEQFF. The CDR3 region has the DNA TGTGCCAGCGCAGGAACTCTCGAGCAGTTCTTC.

This CDR3 reads CASSGLADQETQYF. The CDR3 coding sequence is TGTGCCAGCAGCGGACTAGCGGATCAAGAGACCCAGTACTTC. The gene calls are TRBV9 and TRBJ2-5; 9 nucleotides agree with TRBD2. This CDR3 region has 14 residues. Germline CDR1 and CDR2: SGDLS and YYNGEE. V shed 3 bases and J 2 bases; nucleotides not matched to a gene: 2.

The V and J genes are TRBV7-9 and TRBJ2-1; 7 bases are shared with TRBD2. V was clipped by 5 bases and J by 3 bases; unmatched bases: 7. CDR1 and CDR2 from the germline V gene are SEHNR and FQNEAQ (reference sequence). The CDR3 is made up of 15 amino acids. The CDR3 region is CASSGRDSNYNEQFF. CDR3 coding DNA: TGTGCCAGCAGCGGGAGGGACTCTAACTACAATGAGCAGTTCTTC.

On this clone: At the DNA level, this CDR3 is encoded by other sequences in the same sample as well. The CDR3 loop is CSVEGRGSYNEQFF. As DNA, the CDR3 is TGCAGCGTTGAAGGCAGGGGTTCCTACAATGAGCAGTTCTTC. The chain has TRBV29-1 and TRBJ2-1, with D perhaps matching TRBD1 (6 bases). Germline-derived CDR1 and CDR2 are SQVTM and ANQGSEA. V was shortened by 1 base and J by 1 base, with 8 bases between the two germline ends. The CDR3 has 14 residues.

This rearrangement joins TRBV27 to TRBJ1-1; D remains unclear. Germline V gene lookup returns CDR1 MNHEY and CDR2 SMNVEV (reference sequence). V was trimmed by 2 bases and J by 6 bases, leaving 25 bases between them. The CDR3 has 18 residues. CDR3 sequence: CASSLTTLDLALHSEAFF. The CDR3 nucleotides are TGTGCCAGCAGTTTAACCACTCTGGACTTAGCCTTACACTCTGAAGCTTTCTTT.